This TCR beta chain came from a study of neoadjuvant nivolumab and ipilimumab in lung cancer. Overall study: Nivolumab 3 mg/kg was given days 1, 15 and 29, plus ipilimumab 1 mg/kg day 1 in combination. Study observations and caveats: Higher pretherapy blood TCR richness went with higher resected-tumor richness. Only two of four nivolumab-treated tumors gained richness and clonality by surgery.

The data were produced by immunoSEQ multiplex PCR, yet TCRdb's version contains in-frame clones alone and is incomplete. The table lists about 38,000 clones, 80% to 90% of them singletons, with about 3.3% in the top ten. The CDR3 consists of 13 residues. V lost 0 bases and J lost 0, with 0 bases in between. Germline loops: CDR1 SGHAT, CDR2 FQNNGV. This clone appeared once. Its antigen remains unidentified. V gene TRBV11-2 combines with J gene TRBJ1-5; D remains unclear. The sequences come from peripheral blood, collected before neoadjuvant nivolumab, alone or with ipilimumab. This receptor was obtained from an adult with non-small cell lung cancer. CDR3: CASSLDSNQPQHF. The CDR3 coding sequence is TGTGCCAGCAGCTTAGATAGCAATCAGCCCCAGCATTTT.